The 9 T cell receptor beta chains below all came from one sample that was sequenced in a study of T cells after posttransplantation cyclophosphamide. Treatment was busulfan-fludarabine conditioning, a marrow graft, and cyclophosphamide on days +3 and +4. Some clones are missing from TCRdb's copy, which holds only in-frame ones; the method was immunoSEQ multiplex PCR. Listed for the sample are around 10,000 clones, none seen a single time. The sample was PBMCs, taken after allogeneic stem cell transplant with posttransplant cyclophosphamide. The receptors derive from a female patient aged 40 to 50 who received an allogeneic stem cell transplant from a related donor, was CMV-positive, and had no GVHD. The T cells may come from the graft donor.

This clone was counted ten times or more. The chain uses TRBV6-2 or TRBV6-3 and TRBJ1-3; no clear D gene. CDR3 length equals 15 residues. Germline assignment: CDR1 MNHEY and CDR2 SVGEGT. Trimming removed 2 bases from V and 0 bases from J, with 8 bases in between. CDR3 residues: CASSYPRVSGNTIYF. CDR3 DNA: TGTGCCAGCAGTTACCCGCGGGTCTCTGGAAACACCATATATTTT.

This clone was observed at least ten times. The rearrangement joins TRBV19 to TRBJ2-1, with TRBD2 matching 10 bases. Germline-derived CDR1 and CDR2 are LNHDA and SQIVND (reference sequence). CDR3 length: 15 residues. J was trimmed by 4 bases and V by 2 bases; bases with no gene match: 2. The CDR3 region is CASSIRTSGYNEQFF. In DNA form, the CDR3 reads TGTGCCAGTAGTATACGGACTAGCGGATACAATGAGCAGTTCTTC.

This clone was counted at least ten times. V and J are TRBV5-8 and TRBJ1-2; TRBD1 matches 10 bases. Per germline, CDR1 SGHTS and CDR2 YDEGEE. This CDR3 spans 16 amino acids. The V gene end was trimmed by 5 bases and the J gene end by 8 bases; junction bases not matched to a gene: 15. The DNA of the CDR3 is TGTGCCAGCAGTCAGAGAAGGGACAGGGGCTCTTTAGGCTACACCTTC. Amino acid sequence: CASSQRRDRGSLGYTF.

Comment on this clone: A read error may produce the germline difference seen at one junction end. The chain uses TRBV9 and TRBJ1-1; D unresolved. CDR3 length: 15 amino acids. Germline V gene data show CDR1 as SGDLS and CDR2 as YYNGEE. The CDR3 protein is CASGVGKGSYTEAFF. The CDR3 bases are TGTGCCAGCGGCGTAGGAAAAGGGTCGTACACTGAAGCTTTCTTT.

This clone has a count of ten or more. The chain has TRBV6-5 and TRBJ1-3, with 9 bases that match TRBD1. The trim removed 6 bases at V and 8 bases at J, leaving 11 bases unmatched. Germline CDR1 and CDR2: MNHEY and SVGAGI. The CDR3 has 15 residues. Here the CDR3 reads CASSRRTGVLDTIYF. The CDR3 DNA sequence: TGTGCCAGCAGCAGACGGACAGGGGTTTTAGACACCATATATTTT.

This sequence joins TRBV29-1 and TRBJ2-7; D is perhaps TRBD2 (5 bases). CDR3 length equals 13 residues. CDR1 and CDR2 from the germline V gene are SQVTM and ANQGSEA. V lost 6 bases, J lost 3 bases, and 15 bases lay in between. CDR3 loop: CSVVQHGDYEQYF. The CDR3 region has the DNA TGCAGCGTAGTTCAACACGGGGACTACGAGCAGTACTTC.

V usage is TRBV12-3 or TRBV12-4 and J usage is TRBJ2-3; 15 bases match TRBD2. This CDR3 spans 19 amino acids. V lost 1 base, J lost 2 bases, and 7 bases stayed unmatched. The CDR3 protein is CASSLGTSGGAYATDTQYF. The CDR3 DNA reads as TGTGCCAGCAGTTTAGGGACTAGCGGGGGGGCTTATGCCACAGATACGCAGTATTTT.

This clone was seen only a few times. The V gene is TRBV11-2, the J gene TRBJ1-6; no definite D call. The V end lost 5 bases, the J end lost 0 bases, and 17 bases lay between the germline ends. The CDR3 covers 18 residues. CDR1 is SGHAT and CDR2 is FQNNGV in the germline V gene. CDR3 DNA sequence: TGTGCCAGCAGCCGGCGAGGGTCACCGAACTCCTATAATTCACCCCTCCACTTT. Encoded protein: CASSRRGSPNSYNSPLHF.

This clone was picked up many times. The genes are TRBV4-3 and TRBJ1-2; perhaps TRBD1 as D (6 bases). Trimming cost V 1 base and J 4 bases, with 13 bases left between them. CDR3 length equals 15 residues. The germline gives CDR1 LGHNA, CDR2 YSLEER. In nucleotides, the CDR3 is TGCGCCAGCAGCCAAGGGGTACAGGGAACCTATGGCTACACCTTC. Protein sequence: CASSQGVQGTYGYTF.